This entry describes one TCR beta chain. Its antigen is as yet unknown. PCR primers comprised 60 Vbeta and 13 Jbeta primers. Here immunoSEQ multiplex PCR was the method, and the copy in TCRdb shows in-frame clones only, minus some. The sample carries some 150,000 clones, around four fifths recorded once. These data come from a study of cytomegalovirus exposure and HLA in healthy donors. Turning to the study itself: Falling in the Caucasian-associated ancestry cluster were 81% of 398 genotyped donors. General study results and limits: In an earlier analysis, most TCR beta V segments were productive about 87% or about 30% of the time. Being indistinguishable, some V segments were excluded, TRBV6-2 and TRBV6-3 among them. Prediction of most subjects' HLA-A and HLA-B alleles by TCR beta sequences was reportedly accurate.

With 4 bases clipped from V and 5 bases from J, the junction kept 7 bases outside the gene matches. Per germline, CDR1 SQVTM and CDR2 ANQGSEA. This CDR3 has 13 amino acids. The V call is TRBV29-1, the J call TRBJ2-5, with 7 nucleotides matching TRBD1. The receptor comes from a woman under 30 in good health and CMV-seronegative. Specimen: PBMCs. CDR3 sequence: CSVGHRGRETQYF. CDR3 nucleotides: TGCAGCGTTGGCCACAGGGGCCGGGAGACCCAGTACTTC.